These T cell receptor beta chains were read from a single sample in a study of cytomegalovirus exposure and HLA in healthy donors. Assay: immunoSEQ multiplex PCR; the TCRdb copy retains only in-frame clones and omits some. The data hold 150,000 to 200,000 clones, with more than 75% observed a single time. The material sequenced was PBMCs. These receptors were obtained from a girl under three years old in good health and CMV-seronegative. The CDR3 runs from the conserved cysteine through the conserved F or W. A D gene is named only where the DNA matches it firmly. For some rows the clone size is stated as once, few or many, or as a class when expanded; others skip it.

TRBV23-1	-	-	TRBJ1-1	CASSPPPGGRKLNTEAFF	TGCGCCAGCAGTCCCCCTCCGGGGGGGCGCAAACTGAACACTGAAGCTTTCTTT
TRBV29-1	once	TRBD1	TRBJ2-7	CSVRTGNRGEQYF	TGCAGCGTCCGGACAGGGAATAGAGGCGAGCAGTACTTC
TRBV5-1	-	TRBD2	TRBJ2-6	CASSLDLAGGPGANVLTF	TGCGCCAGCAGCTTGGACTTGGCGGGGGGGCCTGGGGCCAACGTCCTGACTTTC
TRBV7-7	-	-	TRBJ2-5	CASSSLGPGVQETQYF	TGTGCTAGCAGCTCTCTTGGCCCGGGGGTACAAGAGACCCAGTACTTC
TRBV4-3	-	-	TRBJ1-4	CASSQDRGLNEKLFF	TGCGCCAGCAGCCAAGACAGGGGATTAAATGAAAAACTGTTTTTT
TRBV18	-	-	TRBJ2-1	CASSLTRSYNEQFF	TGTGCCAGCTCACTCACACGCTCCTACAATGAGCAGTTCTTC
TRBV4-2	-	-	TRBJ1-6	CASSQANSMNSPLHF	TGTGCCAGCAGCCAAGCCAACAGTATGAATTCACCCCTCCACTTT
TRBV5-1	-	TRBD2	TRBJ2-1	CASSPAGGPYNEQFF	TGCGCCAGCAGCCCAGCGGGGGGCCCTTACAATGAGCAGTTCTTC
TRBV9	-	-	TRBJ2-2	CASSVSYTGELFF	TGTGCCAGCAGCGTTAGTTACACCGGGGAGCTGTTTTTT
TRBV5-1	few	TRBD2	TRBJ2-3	CASSLGTSGSIMADTQYF	TGCGCCAGCAGCTTGGGGACTAGCGGGAGTATTATGGCAGATACGCAGTATTTT